This T cell receptor beta chain is drawn from a study of T-cell memory formation after mild COVID-19. Study results and limitations: Balance between CD4 and CD8 was seen in clones contracting day 15 to 85, and a CD4+ lean was seen in later expanders.

V shed 5 bases and J shed 5 bases, with 13 bases lying between them. The CDR3 is 14 amino acids. Per germline, CDR1 SGHNT and CDR2 YENEEA. TCRdb independently ran MiXCR on the 5' RACE reads; one entry per CDR3 protein. The data show 350,000 to 550,000 distinct CDR3 sequences, about a sixth seen once. Turning to this clonotype: Its antigen is not identified.

The V call is TRBV11-3, the J call TRBJ2-1; no reliable D call. This TCR came from a young man who had mild COVID-19 (a few samples of this study predate the infection). Cell type and time point are not known. The sample was PBMCs or a T cell subset sorted from them (not recorded which). The CDR3 spells CASSLDHNDNEQFF. CDR3 nucleotide sequence: TGTGCCAGCAGCCTGGATCACAATGACAATGAGCAGTTCTTC.